Listed here is a single T cell receptor beta chain. The antigen it binds to is not known. Per-base qualities were not stored, and no clone one base away is much larger. In total, around 600 healthy bone marrow donors made up the cohort. At the time of sampling, every cohort member was nominally healthy, though immune exposures that went unrecorded were likely present. The donor was CMV seronegative and was included in the group of 352 seronegative cohort members. Every donor gave a peripheral blood sample, and the peripheral blood mononuclear cells from that sample were used for TCR beta sequencing. The Qiagen DNeasy Blood Extraction Kit was used to extract genomic DNA from the blood cell samples. The sample is drawn from a study of cytomegalovirus exposure and HLA in healthy donors (dated by TCRdb to between 2016 and 2019). The study in broad terms: According to an earlier analysis of several hundred of the donors, about 179 million T cells yielded approximately 120 million unique TCR beta sequences and more than 250 Gb of sequence data. About 300 gigabases of sequencing data and 91 million or so unique TCR sequences made up an early release that covered approximately 650 HLA-typed donors. Among the roughly 400 genotyped donors, 81% belonged to the genetic ancestry cluster associated with self-reported Caucasian donors. The study aimed to test whether cataloging public T cell receptors could reveal signatures of past pathogen exposure. The study used immunosequencing to profile the T cell repertoires of under 700 subjects and linked those repertoires to cytomegalovirus serostatus. Along with the approximately 650-subject first cohort, a separate validation cohort of roughly 110 different subjects was used. To predict cytomegalovirus infection status, the study brought together high-throughput TCR immunosequencing, statistical association of individual TCRs with disease status, and machine learning. A later analysis re-analyzed previously published TCR beta repertoires from roughly 600 donors and added high-resolution HLA genotyping to study TCR occurrence patterns. The later analysis used no new phenotypic data to find candidate immune exposures, relying instead on TCR beta sequences and their occurrence across donors. An earlier analysis of several hundred of the donors used high-throughput TCR beta sequencing to judge whether each TCR beta V gene segment behaved as functional or pseudogenic. Alongside the repertoire data, information on donor age, sex, ethnicity and CMV serostatus was compiled. In a later genetic analysis, genome-wide SNP genotypes for about 65% of the 666 donors were used, and that subset was treated as a discovery cohort. All discovery cohort repertoires had been generated on a single sequencing platform. Class I and class II HLA loci were covered by the typing at four-digit resolution. Typing coverage differed by locus: A, B, C, DRB1 and DQB1 were typed in roughly 620-630 donors, DQA1 in 500 to 550, DPA1 in roughly 590, and DPB1 in approximately 450. About five DR-DQ haplotypes were handled as single units for association and clustering, since linkage in the cohort was strong. Among roughly 400 genotyped donors of the cohort, an average of around 220,000 unique TCR beta nucleotide sequences was sequenced per donor, of which about 20% were non-productive. Overall study results and their limits: This cohort had only TCR beta chains sequenced, and the lack of alpha or paired-chain data limited which features could be detected. The authors suggested that the approach could potentially be extended to other disease states and immunological phenotypes. Immune exposure information for the cohort was limited to CMV serostatus. A later analysis found that HLA-associated TCR beta chains were more clonally expanded and had lower generation probabilities than equally common non-associated chains. A total of about 180 TCR beta chains were listed by the study as associated with cytomegalovirus. A group of highly shared sequence variants was considered likely to be a technical artifact of the sequencing pipeline. V-gene and J-gene trimming of TCR beta chains was associated with a missense DCLRE1C variant in a later genetic analysis, and the association was replicated in an independent cohort. At a false discovery rate of 0.05, a later analysis linked some 17,000 TCR beta sequences to specific HLA alleles. In an earlier analysis of some 500 of the donors, most TCR beta V segments were observed in productive rearrangements about 90% or about 30% of the time, broadly matching IMGT annotations. A later genetic analysis reported fewer N-insertions in productive TCRs among donors in an Asian-associated ancestry cluster than the roughly 620-donor mean. Assigning TCR associations to individual alleles was difficult when HLA alleles, especially DR and DQ, strongly co-occurred. A further reported finding was that TCR beta sequences accurately predicted the HLA-A and HLA-B alleles for most subjects in the first cohort. In a later analysis, the rate of TCR association differed among HLA loci, with DRB1 alleles having the most associated TCRs and HLA-C alleles having the fewest. The 87-base-pair reads could not distinguish some IMGT-functional V segments, including TRBV6-2 and TRBV6-3, so those segments were excluded. In both the original and validation cohorts, the classifier was reported to diagnose cytomegalovirus status with high specificity and sensitivity. Correlated functional status among segregating V segments might be attributable to linkage disequilibrium, but an unknown experimental factor could not be ruled out. Presence/absence analyses assumed roughly uniform sequencing depth across donors, an assumption that may not hold. While some public TCRs were present in many individuals, most TCR sequences turned up only very rarely across donors. HLA typing was unavailable for some donors at each locus, so association tests used only the typed subset. In vitro tests confirmed that a few of the cytomegalovirus-associated TCR beta chains recognize cytomegalovirus antigens. A later analysis reported that several top co-occurrence clusters appeared linked to parvovirus B19, influenza, CMV and Epstein-Barr virus. A later analysis found that most CMV-associated TCR beta chains appeared HLA-restricted, with HLA associations seemingly driven largely by CMV exposure. Because counts were too low, 15 to 20 rarely observed V segments, including chromosome 9 orphons, were left out of the earlier analysis of over 550 of the donors.

Compared with germline, V lacks 5 bases and J lacks 5 bases; bases without a gene match: 7. CDR1 is given as SGHRS and CDR2 as YFSETQ, both from the germline V gene. From the cysteine up to the phenylalanine, the CDR3 has a length of 14 residues. Only the CDR3 region is kept as DNA, spanning 42 bases read in frame from base 1. The method behind the library was the immunoSEQ multiplex PCR assay. For the multiplex PCR, a mixture combining 60 forward primers for TCR Vbeta segments and 13 reverse primers for TCR Jbeta segments was used. Amplification of the CDR3 region of rearranged TCR beta genes was performed with a multiplex PCR assay on genomic DNA. Amplified TCR beta libraries were sequenced as 87-base-pair reads on the Illumina HiSeq System. The paper's data handling went like this. Across the roughly 640 repertoires, a later analysis counted 78 million or so unique TCR beta chains, 9.5 million to 12 million of which were shared by at least two donors. A nearest-neighbor algorithm error-corrected the raw reads and collapsed the reads into unique sequences, merging closely related sequences to remove PCR and sequencing errors. CDR3 sequences were aligned to IMGT reference sequences to assign V, D and J gene segments. Each retained sequence needed at least a six-nucleotide match to both a V gene segment and a J gene segment. Rearrangements were called productive when the CDR3 lacked stop codons and stayed in frame with V and J; all others were non-productive. Following IMGT convention, CDR3 was defined as the stretch from the second conserved V-encoded cysteine up to the conserved J-encoded phenylalanine. The earlier analysis of some 540 of the donors excluded any sequence lacking an unambiguous match to a single V gene segment. In an earlier analysis of around 590 of the donors, a V segment was called functional when productive rearrangements were above 56.7%, and segregating when the standard deviation between donors exceeded 5%. A statistical classification framework was built to diagnose cytomegalovirus status from the catalog of TCR beta chain sequences. In a later analysis, TCR nucleotide sequences were compared against IMGT/GENE-DB human TR gene sequences so that V and J genes could be assigned. The TCRdist pipeline was used in a later analysis to assign CDR3 sequences and most-parsimonious VDJ recombination scenarios. In a later analysis, every TCR beta chain was defined by the combination of its CDR3 amino acid sequence and its V-gene family, and reads without a unique V-gene family were dropped. To address suspected cross-contamination and a sequencing artifact, a later analysis removed some 620 highly shared, low-generation-probability nucleotide sequences. In a later analysis, a clonal expansion index was calculated for each public chain from normalized within-repertoire ranks of inferred template counts. Generation probabilities in a later analysis came from a VDJ recombination model fitted to out-of-frame rearrangements, and those results were checked against IGoR. Hypergeometric tests were used in a later analysis to score TCR-TCR, TCR-HLA and TCR-CMV co-occurrence, with a repertoire-size bias correction applied to the TCR pairs. In a later analysis, false discovery rates were estimated by permuting HLA or CMV assignments 20 times. A later analysis grouped co-occurring TCRs with DBSCAN, adding TCRdist sequence similarity when clustering within HLA-allele-positive subsets. Co-occurrence clustering excluded repertoires with fewer than 30,000 or more than 120,000 public chains, plus five with anomalous nucleotide sharing. TCRdb holds this immuneACCESS table with in-frame rearrangements only. Some clones are missing; in checked studies, unresolved V genes explain under half, and the rest has no known cause. That table supplies the V and J calls and clone size; D and trimming were determined from the DNA. The sample contains roughly 57,000 clones, approximately 80% of them found a single time. In total, the top ten clones hold approximately 2.9% of the sample.

Sample: PBMCs. The rearranged segments are TRBV5-1 and TRBJ2-7; 10 central bases correspond to TRBD1. This sequence originates from a man aged 45 to 65 in good health and CMV-seronegative. The CDR3 reads CASRFSGTGDEQYF. Here is the DNA: TGCGCCAGCAGATTTTCCGGGACAGGGGACGAGCAGTACTTC.